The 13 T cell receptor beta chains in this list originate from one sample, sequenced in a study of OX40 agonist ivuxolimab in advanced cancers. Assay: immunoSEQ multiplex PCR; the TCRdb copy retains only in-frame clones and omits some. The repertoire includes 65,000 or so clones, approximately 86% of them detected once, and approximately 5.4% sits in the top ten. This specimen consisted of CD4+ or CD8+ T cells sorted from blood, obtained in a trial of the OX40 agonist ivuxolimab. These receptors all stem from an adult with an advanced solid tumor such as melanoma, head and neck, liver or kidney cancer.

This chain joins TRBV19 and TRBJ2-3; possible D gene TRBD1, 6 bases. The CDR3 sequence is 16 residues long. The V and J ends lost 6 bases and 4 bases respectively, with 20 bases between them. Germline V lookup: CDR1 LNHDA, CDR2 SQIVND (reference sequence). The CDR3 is CASSTPRTGRADTQYF. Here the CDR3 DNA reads TGTGCCAGTAGCACCCCCCGTACAGGGCGGGCAGATACGCAGTATTTT.

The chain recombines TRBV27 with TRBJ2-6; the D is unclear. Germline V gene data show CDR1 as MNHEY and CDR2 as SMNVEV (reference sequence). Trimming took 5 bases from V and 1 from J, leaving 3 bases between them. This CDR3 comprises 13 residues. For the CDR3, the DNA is TGTGCCAGCAGTCAGTCTGGGGCCAACGTCCTGACTTTC. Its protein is CASSQSGANVLTF.

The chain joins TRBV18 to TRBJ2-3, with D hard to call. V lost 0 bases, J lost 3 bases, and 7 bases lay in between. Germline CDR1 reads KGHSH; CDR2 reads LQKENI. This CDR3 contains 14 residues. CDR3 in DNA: TGTGCCAGCTCACCACCTGCCAGAACAGATACGCAGTATTTT. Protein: CASSPPARTDTQYF.

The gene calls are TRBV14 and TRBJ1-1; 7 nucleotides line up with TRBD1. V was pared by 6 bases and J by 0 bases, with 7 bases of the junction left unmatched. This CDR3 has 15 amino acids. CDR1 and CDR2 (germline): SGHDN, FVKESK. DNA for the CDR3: TGTGCCAGCAGACGTTCACAGGGGTTGAACACTGAAGCTTTCTTT. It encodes CASRRSQGLNTEAFF.

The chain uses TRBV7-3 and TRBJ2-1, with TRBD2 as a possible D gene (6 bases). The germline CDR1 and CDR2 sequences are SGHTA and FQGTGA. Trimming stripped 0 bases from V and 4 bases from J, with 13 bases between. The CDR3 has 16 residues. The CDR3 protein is CASSLTSAGPYNEQFF. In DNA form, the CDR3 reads TGTGCCAGCAGCTTAACGTCGGCGGGACCGTACAATGAGCAGTTCTTC.

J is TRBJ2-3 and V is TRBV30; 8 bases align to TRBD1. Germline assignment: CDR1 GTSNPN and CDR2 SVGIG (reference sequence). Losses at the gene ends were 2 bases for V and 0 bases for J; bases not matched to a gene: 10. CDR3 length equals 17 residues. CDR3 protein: CAWSIPGRGHSTDTQYF. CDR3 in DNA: TGTGCCTGGAGTATCCCGGGCAGGGGGCATAGCACAGATACGCAGTATTTT.

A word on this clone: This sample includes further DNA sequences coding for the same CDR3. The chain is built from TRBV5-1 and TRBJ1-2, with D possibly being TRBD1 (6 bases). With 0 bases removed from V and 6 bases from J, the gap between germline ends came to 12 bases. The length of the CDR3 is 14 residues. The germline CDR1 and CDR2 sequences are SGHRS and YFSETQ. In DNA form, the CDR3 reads TGCGCCAGCAGCTTGGCCCCGGGGGGCGATGGCTACACCTTC. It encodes CASSLAPGGDGYTF.

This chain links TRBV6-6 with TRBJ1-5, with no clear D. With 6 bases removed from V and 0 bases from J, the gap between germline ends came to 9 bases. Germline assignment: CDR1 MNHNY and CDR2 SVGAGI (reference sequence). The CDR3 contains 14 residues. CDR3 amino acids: CASSRSNSNQPQHF. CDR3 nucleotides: TGTGCCAGCAGCAGGAGTAATAGCAATCAGCCCCAGCATTTT.

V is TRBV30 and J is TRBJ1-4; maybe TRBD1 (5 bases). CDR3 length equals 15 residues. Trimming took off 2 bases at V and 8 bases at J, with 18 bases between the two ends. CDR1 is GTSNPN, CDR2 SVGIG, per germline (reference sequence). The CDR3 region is CAWSRAGLPGEKLFF. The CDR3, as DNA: TGTGCCTGGAGTCGAGCGGGACTGCCGGGGGAAAAACTGTTTTTT.

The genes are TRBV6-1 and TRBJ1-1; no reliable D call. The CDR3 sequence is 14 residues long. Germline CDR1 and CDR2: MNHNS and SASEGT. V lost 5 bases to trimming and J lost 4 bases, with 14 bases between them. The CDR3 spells CASSSRESGTEAFF. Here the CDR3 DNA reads TGTGCCAGCAGTTCGCGGGAGTCGGGCACTGAAGCTTTCTTT.

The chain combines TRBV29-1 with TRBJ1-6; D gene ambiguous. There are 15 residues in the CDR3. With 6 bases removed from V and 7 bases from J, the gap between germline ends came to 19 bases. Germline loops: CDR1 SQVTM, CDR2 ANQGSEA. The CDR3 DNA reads TGCAGCGTAAGTCGCGACTTGAACCCGAATTCACCCCTCCACTTT. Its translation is CSVSRDLNPNSPLHF.

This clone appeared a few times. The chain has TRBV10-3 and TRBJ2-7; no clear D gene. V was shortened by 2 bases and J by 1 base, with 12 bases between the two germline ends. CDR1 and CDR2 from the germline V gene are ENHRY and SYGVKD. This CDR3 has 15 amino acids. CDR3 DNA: TGTGCCATCAGTGAGGCAACAACTAAATCCTACGAGCAGTACTTC. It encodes CAISEATTKSYEQYF.

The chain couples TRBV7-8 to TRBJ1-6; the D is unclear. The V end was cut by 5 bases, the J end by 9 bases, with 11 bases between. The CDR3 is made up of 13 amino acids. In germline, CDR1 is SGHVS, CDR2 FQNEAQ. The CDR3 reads CASSPVSGSPLHF. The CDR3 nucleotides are TGTGCCAGCAGCCCCGTCTCGGGTTCACCCCTCCACTTT. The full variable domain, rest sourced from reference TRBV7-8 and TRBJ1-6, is GAGVSQSPRYKVAKRGQDVALRCDPISGHVSLFWYQQALGQGPEFLTYFQNEAQLDKSGLPSDRFFAERPEGSVSTLKIQRTQQEDSAVYLCASSPVSGSPLHFGNGTRLTVT.